This TCR beta chain was recorded in a study of blood T cell repertoires in COVID-19 (dated by TCRdb to the early 2020s). Some background on the complete study: The collaborator samples originated in the United States, Italy and Spain and spanned the acute and convalescent phases of COVID-19. The dataset comprised deeply sampled blood TCRbeta repertoires from subjects exposed to, actively infected with, or recovered from COVID-19. The repertoires were made available in a free public database intended to serve as a resource for research on the immune response to SARS-CoV-2. HLA class I and class II types, where available, came from metadata supplied by the sample provider rather than from assay-based typing. The material from the prospective study consisted of cDNA or gDNA derived from T cells, B-cell-depleted T cells, or PBMCs. Sample metadata almost always included a de-identified subject ID, COVID-19 status, age in years and sex. Samples were obtained from the ongoing ImmuneRACE study (first 160 participants) and from some 1,200 subjects provided by 6 global collaborators. The investigation overall reported the following: Clinical and demographic metadata were provided uncurated, with the amount varying by source and participant.

Looking up the germline V gene yields CDR1 MDHEN and CDR2 SYDVKM. The cysteine opens and the phenylalanine closes a CDR3 of 14 amino acids. Only the CDR3 DNA stays, 42 bases, in frame from base 1. V is reduced by 7 bases and J by 6 bases, leaving a spacing of 16 bases between them. Each collaborating institution followed its own protocols to collect whole blood in K2EDTA tubes. For TCRbeta analysis, collaborators shipped samples in one of three forms: frozen whole blood, isolated PBMCs, or DNA extracted from either of those sample types. As regards this clone: No cognate antigen has been identified for it. No qualities accompany the bases; no much larger clone lies one base away.

The immunoSEQ Assay, a bias-controlled multiplex PCR, was used to amplify TCRbeta CDR3 regions from genomic DNA. The original pipeline was this. The number of nucleated cells in each sample was estimated from the amplification of reference gene primers within the assay. Sequence reads were collapsed and filtered to measure the absolute abundance of every unique TCRbeta CDR3 rearrangement. Productive Simpson clonality was computed per sample as the square root of Simpson's diversity index over productive rearrangements. TCRdb re-hosts the immuneACCESS table, in-frame sequences only. Its copies lack some clones; in the studies checked, an unresolved V gene accounts for under half of them, and the cause for the rest is not known. D and trimming come from the DNA, and the V and J calls and clone size come from that table. This sample gives 60,000 to 95,000 clones in total; roughly 70% of them show up just once. The ten biggest clones cover approximately 2.4% of the sample.

This chain is built from TRBV28 and TRBJ2-4, with a tentative D gene TRBD1 over 6 matching bases. Sample: peripheral blood. The sequence was obtained from a human donor with acute or convalescent COVID-19. The donor label of this sample is uncertain. CDR3 sequence: CASIKRGTLNIQYF. In nucleotides, the sequence is TGTGCCAGCATCAAAAGGGGGACCCTAAACATTCAGTACTTC.